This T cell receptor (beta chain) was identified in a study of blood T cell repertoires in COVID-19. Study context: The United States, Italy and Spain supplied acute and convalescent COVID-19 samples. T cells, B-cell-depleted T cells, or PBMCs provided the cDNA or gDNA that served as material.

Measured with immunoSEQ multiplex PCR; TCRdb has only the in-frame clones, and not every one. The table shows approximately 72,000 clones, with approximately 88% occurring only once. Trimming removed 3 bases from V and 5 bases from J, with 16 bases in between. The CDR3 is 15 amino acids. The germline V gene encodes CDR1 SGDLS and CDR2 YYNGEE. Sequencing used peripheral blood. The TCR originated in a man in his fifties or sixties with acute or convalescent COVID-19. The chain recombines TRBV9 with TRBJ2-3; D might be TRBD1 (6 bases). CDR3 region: CASSAGQSWGDTQYF. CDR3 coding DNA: TGTGCCAGCAGCGCTGGACAGAGTTGGGGAGATACGCAGTATTTT.